This passage covers 21 T cell receptor beta chains from one sample sequenced in a study of OX40 agonist ivuxolimab in advanced cancers. Sequenced by immunoSEQ multiplex PCR; TCRdb stores in-frame clones only, minus some. The table lists nearly 80,000 clones, approximately 85% of them singletons. The specimen comprised CD4+ or CD8+ T cells sorted from blood, sampled in a trial of the OX40 agonist ivuxolimab. The receptors derive from an adult with an advanced solid tumor such as melanoma, head and neck, liver or kidney cancer.

The chain has TRBV6-6 and TRBJ2-7; D remains ambiguous. Trimming shortened V by 5 bases and J by 1 base, and 12 bases separated the two germline ends. CDR1 is MNHNY and CDR2 is SVGAGI in the germline V gene (reference sequence). The CDR3 runs to 14 residues. The DNA of the CDR3 is TGTGCCAGCAGTAGGACGGCCGAATCCTACGAGCAGTACTTC. This translates into CASSRTAESYEQYF.

Turning to this clone: One end of the junction varies from germline; a read error may be responsible. The rearrangement uses TRBV28 and TRBJ1-6, with 10 bases aligning to TRBD1. This CDR3 has 13 amino acids. The germline gives CDR1 MDHEN, CDR2 SYDVKM. DNA of the CDR3: TGTGCCAGCAGACGGACAGGGGGTTCACTCCTCCACTTT. It is translated as CASRRTGGSLLHF.

The V call is TRBV5-1, the J call TRBJ2-4; 7 nucleotides align to TRBD2. The CDR3 spans 15 residues. Germline V lookup: CDR1 SGHRS, CDR2 YFSETQ. Trimming at V came to 0 bases and at J to 5 bases, leaving 5 bases not matched to a gene. The CDR3 DNA reads as TGCGCCAGCAGCTTGGTGGTAGCGGGTGAAAACATTCAGTACTTC. It is translated as CASSLVVAGENIQYF.

The rearrangement uses TRBV13 and TRBJ1-1; 8 nucleotides agree with TRBD1. The junction had 5 bases not matched to a gene; V was cut back by 4 bases and J by 1 base. From germline, CDR1 is PRHDT and CDR2 FYEKMQ (reference sequence). The CDR3 is 15 amino acids. CDR3 loop: CASSSWGQANTEAFF. The CDR3 nucleotides read TGTGCCAGCAGCTCCTGGGGACAGGCGAACACTGAAGCTTTCTTT.

The chain combines TRBV19 with TRBJ2-1; maybe TRBD1 (7 bases). The CDR3 covers 16 residues. V dropped 1 base and J dropped 9 bases, with 19 bases sitting between them. Germline values: CDR1 LNHDA, CDR2 SQIVND (reference sequence). The CDR3 nucleotides are TGTGCCAGTAGTATAGCGAGGGGGGACAGCCACCCTGAGCAGTTCTTC. Protein sequence: CASSIARGDSHPEQFF.

Written as DNA, the CDR3 is TGTGCCAGCAGTTGGGACGGGGATCAGCCCCAGCATTTT. Translated: CASSWDGDQPQHF. V gene TRBV6-6 combines with J gene TRBJ1-5; tentative D call: TRBD1 (5 bases). The germline V and J ends were trimmed by 4 bases and 5 bases, with 9 bases remaining between them. The CDR3 loop spans 13 amino acids. The germline gives CDR1 MNHNY, CDR2 SVGAGI (reference sequence).

The V and J genes are TRBV15 and TRBJ1-1; 7 nucleotides agree with TRBD1. The CDR3 consists of 14 residues. Germline-derived CDR1 and CDR2 are LNHNV and YYDKDF (reference sequence). J lost 2 bases, V lost 3 bases, and 3 bases had no gene match. The CDR3 DNA reads as TGTGCCACCAGCAGCGACAGGGCTAACACTGAAGCTTTCTTT. Translated: CATSSDRANTEAFF. The full variable domain, completed using reference TRBV15 and TRBJ1-1, is DAMVIQNPRYQVTQFGKPVTLSCSQTLNHNVMYWYQQKSSQAPKLLFHYYDKDFNNEADTPDNFQSRRPNTSFCFLDIRSPGLGDTAMYLCATSSDRANTEAFFGQGTRLTVV.

The chain combines TRBV9 with TRBJ2-1; 10 bases are a match to TRBD2. The CDR3 runs to 16 residues. J was trimmed by 10 bases and V by 6 bases; bases with no gene match: 16. Germline CDR1 SGDLS, CDR2 YYNGEE. The CDR3 reads CASTPRGLAGVNEQFF. The CDR3 region has the DNA TGTGCCAGCACCCCCAGAGGGCTAGCGGGGGTCAACGAGCAGTTCTTC.

V is TRBV6-5 and J is TRBJ1-1; D might be TRBD1 (5 bases). The germline gives CDR1 MNHEY, CDR2 SVGAGI. V lost 5 bases and J lost 5, with 15 bases in between. The CDR3 length is 14 residues. The CDR3 protein is CASSGAGPSTEAFF. CDR3 in DNA: TGTGCCAGCAGTGGGGCAGGGCCCTCAACTGAAGCTTTCTTT.

Only one count was recorded for this clone. CDR3 DNA sequence: TGTGCCACCAGCAGAGCTGGGCTACCGGATACGCAGTATTTT. As protein: CATSRAGLPDTQYF. V gene TRBV15 combines with J gene TRBJ2-3; D is ambiguous. The CDR3 covers 14 residues. The V and J ends lost 1 base and 6 bases respectively, with 11 bases between them. Germline CDR1 LNHNV, CDR2 YYDKDF (reference sequence).

In nucleotides, the CDR3 is TGTGCCAGCAGTCCGTCCGGGACACCCGAGCAGTACTTC. Translating it yields CASSPSGTPEQYF. V gene TRBV6-5 combines with J gene TRBJ2-7; D might be TRBD1 (6 bases). V lost 5 bases and J lost 6, with 14 bases in between. The CDR3 length is 13 residues. Germline V gene lookup returns CDR1 MNHEY and CDR2 SVGAGI.

V gene TRBV30 combines with J gene TRBJ1-6; no clear D gene. The CDR3 spans 12 residues. Germline CDR1 reads GTSNPN; CDR2 reads SVGIG (reference sequence). CDR3 residues: CAGGWNNSPLHF. The CDR3 DNA is TGTGCGGGCGGCTGGAATAATTCACCCCTCCACTTT. Full variable domain (outside the CDR3, taken from reference TRBV30 and TRBJ1-6): SQTIHQWPATLVQPVGSPLSLECTVEGTSNPNLYWYRQAAGRGLQLLFYSVGIGQISSEVPQNLSASRPQDRQFILSSKKLLLSDSGFYLCAGGWNNSPLHFGNGTRLTVT.

CDR3 DNA: TGCGCCAGCAGGAGGGGACAGGGGTCCTACGAGCAGTACTTC. Its protein product is CASRRGQGSYEQYF. The gene calls are TRBV10-2 and TRBJ2-5, with 10 bases aligning to TRBD1. The last part of the DNA fits TRBJ2-7 better; the J call may be wrong. The germline gives CDR1 WSHSY, CDR2 SAAADI. The CDR3 runs 14 residues.

The V and J genes are TRBV27 and TRBJ1-6, with 8 bases lining up with TRBD1. V gave up 4 bases and J gave up 10 bases; unmatched junction bases: 9. Looked up from germline, CDR1 is MNHEY and CDR2 is SMNVEV (reference sequence). This CDR3 is built from 15 residues. CDR3 DNA sequence: TGTGCCAGCAGTTCCCAGACAGGGGAAATCTCACCCCTCCACTTT. It translates to CASSSQTGEISPLHF.

V usage is TRBV19 and J usage is TRBJ1-3, with a tentative D call TRBD1 (6 bases). This CDR3 comprises 13 residues. Trimming cost V 5 bases and J 5 bases, with 10 bases left between them. The germline gives CDR1 LNHDA, CDR2 SQIVND (reference sequence). In nucleotides, the CDR3 is TGTGCCAGTAGTCCTGGGGACAGAAACACCATATATTTT. This encodes CASSPGDRNTIYF.

This clone was seen a few times. V and J are TRBV30 and TRBJ1-4; D is possibly TRBD1 (5 bases). Trimming shortened V by 3 bases and J by 6 bases, and 11 bases separated the two germline ends. CDR1 and CDR2 (germline): GTSNPN, SVGIG (reference sequence). The CDR3 extends over 13 amino acids. CDR3: CAWSKGRDEKLFF. The CDR3 DNA is TGTGCCTGGAGCAAGGGGAGGGATGAAAAACTGTTTTTT.

This clone showed up just once. V gene TRBV28 combines with J gene TRBJ2-7; TRBD2 might be the D (5 bases). V dropped 1 base and J dropped 4 bases, with 14 bases sitting between them. The CDR3 runs to 15 residues. Germline V gene sequence: CDR1 MDHEN, CDR2 SYDVKM. The CDR3 loop reads CASSLSSSSRYEQYF. The CDR3 coding sequence is TGTGCCAGCAGTTTATCGTCTAGCAGTCGTTACGAGCAGTACTTC.

The V gene is TRBV6-4, the J gene TRBJ2-7; 9 bases line up with TRBD1. Per germline, CDR1 MRHNA and CDR2 SNTAGT. J lost 5 bases, V lost 6 bases, and 8 bases had no gene match. The CDR3 loop spans 14 amino acids. CDR3 protein: CASRNGTGYHEQYF. In DNA form, the CDR3 reads TGTGCCAGCAGGAACGGGACAGGGTACCACGAGCAGTACTTC.

This rearrangement joins TRBV9 to TRBJ1-1; tentatively, D is TRBD1 (6 bases). From germline, CDR1 is SGDLS and CDR2 YYNGEE. This CDR3 region has 15 residues. Deletions cut 3 bases from V and 3 bases from J, with 15 bases between. The CDR3 spells CASSALQGGHTEAFF. CDR3 bases: TGTGCCAGCAGCGCCCTACAGGGCGGGCACACTGAAGCTTTCTTT.

V gene TRBV7-2 combines with J gene TRBJ1-2, with 11 bases identical to TRBD1. CDR3 size: 19 residues. The V and J ends lost 1 base and 2 bases, in that order; junction bases with no gene match: 12. CDR1 and CDR2 from the germline V gene are SGHTA and FQGNSA. The CDR3 DNA reads TGTGCCAGCAGCTTAGAAAGGACAGGGGGCGCGTGGGCGAACTATGGCTACACCTTC. This gives the protein CASSLERTGGAWANYGYTF.

The chain couples TRBV5-1 to TRBJ1-2; 9 bases line up with TRBD1. Trimming removed 7 bases from V and 8 bases from J; junction bases left unmatched: 9. This CDR3 spans 13 amino acids. The V gene's germline CDR1 is SGHRS and CDR2 YFSETQ. Here the CDR3 reads CASGGTGTFGYTF. As DNA, the CDR3 is TGCGCCAGCGGCGGGACAGGGACGTTCGGCTACACCTTC.